A single sample gave rise to the 7 T cell receptor beta chains below, sequenced in a study of early T cells in non-severe SARS-CoV-2 infection (dated by TCRdb to 2020 to 2022). The library was obtained by 5' RACE. TCRdb records NextSeq 500 as the sequencer. TCRdb passed the public sequencing reads through fastp at Q25 and MiXCR, retaining productive beta sequences. Each entry merges the rows of one CDR3 protein and shows their most common DNA and genes. For this sample the table gives tens of thousands of distinct CDR3 sequences, of which roughly an eighth were detected only once. About 2.5% of the sample is taken by the ten largest. The starting material was whole blood, obtained at baseline. Receptors were obtained from an adult who was a healthcare worker with PCR-confirmed SARS-CoV-2 infection or an uninfected control (not recorded which).

This clonotype was seen only a few times. The chain uses TRBV2 and TRBJ2-1, with 10 bases aligning to TRBD2. The trim removed 7 bases at V and 10 bases at J, leaving 4 bases unmatched. This CDR3 is 12 amino acids long. From germline, CDR1 is SNHLY and CDR2 FYNNEI. CDR3 sequence reads: CASTSGGREQFF. As DNA, the CDR3 is TGTGCCAGCACTAGCGGGGGCCGGGAGCAGTTCTTC.

This clonotype was picked up a small number of times. The chain joins TRBV24-1 to TRBJ2-3; 9 bases align to TRBD1. The CDR3 is 17 amino acids. Germline CDR1 reads KGHDR; CDR2 reads SFDVKD. V was pared by 0 bases and J by 3 bases, with 6 bases of the junction left unmatched. The CDR3 sequence is CATSDLPGQGGTDTQYF. The CDR3 DNA reads as TGTGCCACCAGTGATTTGCCGGGACAGGGAGGGACAGATACGCAGTATTTT.

On this clonotype: Compared with germline, one end of the junction differs, possibly owing to a read error. The rearrangement joins TRBV7-9 to TRBJ2-2, with 13 bases aligning to TRBD2. This CDR3 has 17 residues. CDR1 and CDR2 (germline): SEHNR, FQNEAQ (reference sequence). The CDR3 loop reads CANSPTSGGSRTGELFF. The CDR3 nucleotides read TGTGCCAACAGCCCGACTAGCGGGGGGTCACGCACCGGGGAGCTGTTTTTT.

This clonotype was picked up a small number of times. V gene TRBV18 combines with J gene TRBJ1-2; D is unclear. The ends were cut back, 2 bases at V and 2 bases at J, with 15 bases in the middle. This CDR3 spans 16 amino acids. Germline values: CDR1 KGHSH, CDR2 LQKENI. The CDR3 coding sequence is TGTGCCAGCTCACCAATAAGGCGCCGGCAGAACTATGGCTACACCTTC. Protein product: CASSPIRRRQNYGYTF.

In this sample, this clonotype turned up a few times. V usage is TRBV11-2 and J usage is TRBJ1-4; D is uncertain. V lost 7 bases and J 4 bases, leaving 7 bases between the germline ends. CDR1 SGHAT and CDR2 FQNNGV come from the germline V gene. The CDR3 has 12 residues. The CDR3: CASTRSNEKLFF. Written as DNA, the CDR3 is TGTGCCAGCACGAGGAGTAATGAAAAACTGTTTTTT.

This clonotype was counted many times. This rearrangement joins TRBV29-1 to TRBJ2-7, with D perhaps assigned TRBD1 or TRBD2 (6 bases each). The length of the CDR3 is 15 residues. CDR1 SQVTM and CDR2 ANQGSEA come from the germline V gene. The V end was cut by 6 bases, the J end by 3 bases, with 21 bases between. The CDR3 bases are TGCAGCGTCCGCGCCCGTGGAGGGGGGTTCTACGAGCAGTACTTC. It yields the protein CSVRARGGGFYEQYF.

This clonotype was observed at least ten times. The rearrangement uses TRBV3-1 and TRBJ2-1; 9 bases are shared with TRBD2. V lost 4 bases to trimming and J lost 7 bases; unmatched junction nucleotides: 5. Germline V gene lookup returns CDR1 LGHDT and CDR2 YNNKEL (reference sequence). This CDR3 is 14 amino acids long. In nucleotides, the CDR3 is TGTGCCAGCAGCCCCCTAGCGGGGACTAATGAGCAGTTCTTC. It encodes CASSPLAGTNEQFF.